The following is a T cell receptor beta chain sequence with its context. Germline V gives CDR1 LNHDA, CDR2 SQIVND (reference sequence). V was clipped by 6 bases and J by 4 bases; unmatched bases: 12. This CDR3 is 18 amino acids long. The data derive from a study of cytomegalovirus exposure and HLA in healthy donors. This PCR relied on a set of 60 Vbeta primers and 13 Jbeta primers. Data came from immunoSEQ multiplex PCR; TCRdb stores just in-frame clones and leaves some out. Reported are tens of thousands of clones; the ten largest clones contain 9% to 15%. The receptor's source is a woman in her 30s in good health and CMV-seropositive. The V call is TRBV19, the J call TRBJ2-1; 13 nucleotides line up with TRBD2. The sample was PBMCs. The CDR3 spells CASRSLAGGPSGYNEQFF. CDR3 coding DNA: TGTGCCAGTAGGTCACTAGCGGGAGGGCCATCGGGGTACAATGAGCAGTTCTTC.